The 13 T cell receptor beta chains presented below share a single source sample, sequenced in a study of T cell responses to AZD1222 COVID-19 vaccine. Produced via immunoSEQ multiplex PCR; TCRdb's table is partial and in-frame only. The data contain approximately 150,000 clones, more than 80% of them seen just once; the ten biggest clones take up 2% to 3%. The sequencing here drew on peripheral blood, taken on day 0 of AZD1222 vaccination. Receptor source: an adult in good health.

CDR3 bases: TGTGCCAGCAGTAAAACGGACAGGGTGGGGGTGGCTGAAGCTTTCTTT. As protein: CASSKTDRVGVAEAFF. The rearrangement links TRBV5-8 to TRBJ1-1; TRBD1 matches at 8 bases. The trim removed 5 bases at V and 6 bases at J, leaving 15 bases unmatched. From germline, CDR1 is SGHTS and CDR2 YDEGEE. The CDR3 is made up of 16 amino acids.

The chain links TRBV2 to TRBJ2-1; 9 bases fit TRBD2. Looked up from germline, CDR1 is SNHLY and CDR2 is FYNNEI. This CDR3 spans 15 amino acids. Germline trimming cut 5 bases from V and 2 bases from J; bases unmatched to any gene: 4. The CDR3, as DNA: TGTGCCAGCAGTCCACTAGCGGGCCCCTACAATGAGCAGTTCTTC. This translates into CASSPLAGPYNEQFF.

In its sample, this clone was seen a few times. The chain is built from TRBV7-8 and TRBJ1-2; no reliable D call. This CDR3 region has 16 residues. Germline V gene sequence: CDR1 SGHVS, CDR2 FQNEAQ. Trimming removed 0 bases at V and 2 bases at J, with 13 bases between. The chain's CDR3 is CASSLADSERNYGYTF. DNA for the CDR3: TGTGCCAGCAGCTTAGCGGACTCGGAGAGAAACTATGGCTACACCTTC.

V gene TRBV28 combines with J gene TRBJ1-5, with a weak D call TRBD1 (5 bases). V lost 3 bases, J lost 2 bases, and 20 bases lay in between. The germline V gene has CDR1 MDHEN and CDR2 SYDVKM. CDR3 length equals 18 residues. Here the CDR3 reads CASSFGFGATMGNQPQHF. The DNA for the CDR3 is TGTGCCAGCAGTTTTGGTTTCGGGGCCACCATGGGCAATCAGCCCCAGCATTTT.

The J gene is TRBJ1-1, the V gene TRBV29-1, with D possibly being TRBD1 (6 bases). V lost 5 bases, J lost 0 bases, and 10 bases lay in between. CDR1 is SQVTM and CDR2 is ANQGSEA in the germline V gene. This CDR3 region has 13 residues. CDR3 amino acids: CSVLTGLNTEAFF. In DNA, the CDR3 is TGCAGCGTTCTAACAGGGTTGAACACTGAAGCTTTCTTT.

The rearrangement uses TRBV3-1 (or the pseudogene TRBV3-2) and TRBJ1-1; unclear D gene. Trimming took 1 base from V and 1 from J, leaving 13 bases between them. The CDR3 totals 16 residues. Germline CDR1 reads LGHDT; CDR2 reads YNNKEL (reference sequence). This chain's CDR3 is CASSQGVRVANTEAFF. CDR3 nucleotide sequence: TGTGCCAGCAGCCAAGGTGTAAGGGTGGCGAACACTGAAGCTTTCTTT.

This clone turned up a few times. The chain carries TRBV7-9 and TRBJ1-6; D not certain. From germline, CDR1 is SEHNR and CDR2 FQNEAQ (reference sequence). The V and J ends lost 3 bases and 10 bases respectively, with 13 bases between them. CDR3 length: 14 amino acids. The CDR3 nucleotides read TGTGCCAGCAGCTTCGAGGGTATGGGGTCACCCCTCCACTTT. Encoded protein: CASSFEGMGSPLHF.

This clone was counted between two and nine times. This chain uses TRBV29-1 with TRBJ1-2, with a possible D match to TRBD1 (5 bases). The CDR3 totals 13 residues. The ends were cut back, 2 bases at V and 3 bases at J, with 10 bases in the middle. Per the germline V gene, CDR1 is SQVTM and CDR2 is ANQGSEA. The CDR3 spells CSVESGTYYGYTF. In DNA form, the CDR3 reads TGCAGCGTTGAAAGTGGGACTTACTATGGCTACACCTTC.

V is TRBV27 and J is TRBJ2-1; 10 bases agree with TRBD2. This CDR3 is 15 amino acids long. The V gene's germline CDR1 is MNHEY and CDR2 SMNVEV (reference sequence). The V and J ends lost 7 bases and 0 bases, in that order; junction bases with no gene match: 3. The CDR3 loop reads CASTSSGSSYNEQFF. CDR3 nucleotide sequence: TGTGCCAGCACCTCTAGCGGGAGCTCCTACAATGAGCAGTTCTTC.

The CDR3 nucleotides read TGTGCCAGCAGTTTGGGGGGACCCACCGGGGAGCTGTTTTTT. This gives the protein CASSLGGPTGELFF. The rearrangement uses TRBV27 and TRBJ2-2; D is possibly TRBD2 (6 bases). The CDR3 is 14 residues long. Per the germline V gene, CDR1 is MNHEY and CDR2 is SMNVEV (reference sequence). The V gene lost 3 bases and the J gene lost 4 bases, with 9 bases spanning the gap.

The CDR3 DNA sequence: TGTGCCTGGAGTTCCGGGACAGGGATGGAAGGCTACACCTTC. Translating it yields CAWSSGTGMEGYTF. The chain employs TRBV30 and TRBJ1-2, with TRBD1 matching 9 bases. CDR1 GTSNPN and CDR2 SVGIG come from the germline V gene (reference sequence). This CDR3 comprises 14 residues. The junction had 9 bases not matched to a gene; V was cut back by 2 bases and J by 8 bases.

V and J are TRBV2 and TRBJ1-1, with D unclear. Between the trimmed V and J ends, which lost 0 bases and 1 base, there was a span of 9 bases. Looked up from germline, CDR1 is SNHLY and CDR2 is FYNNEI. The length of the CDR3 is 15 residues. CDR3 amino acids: CASSEAFGGNTEAFF. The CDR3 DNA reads TGTGCCAGCAGTGAAGCTTTCGGAGGGAACACTGAAGCTTTCTTT.

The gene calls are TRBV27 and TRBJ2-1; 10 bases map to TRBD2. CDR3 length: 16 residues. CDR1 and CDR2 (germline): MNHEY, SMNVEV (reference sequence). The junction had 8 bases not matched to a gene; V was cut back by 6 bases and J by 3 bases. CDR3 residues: CASSSGLADRYNEQFF. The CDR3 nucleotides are TGTGCCAGCAGCTCCGGACTAGCGGACCGCTACAATGAGCAGTTCTTC.